The 23 T cell receptor beta chains listed next were all sequenced from one sample in a study of T cells in Graves' hyperthyroidism and ophthalmopathy (dated by TCRdb to the late 2010s). The library was made by multiplex PCR. Data came from an Illumina HiSeq 2000. Amplification of TCR beta CDR3 regions was carried out from RNA transcripts. The TCR CDR3 was subjected to a first round of RT-PCR using the HTBI primer set and the Qiagen OneStep RT-PCR kit. TCRdb trimmed the raw reads at Q25, called clones with MiXCR and kept productive beta chains. Rows are unified per CDR3 protein, each entry keeping the most common DNA and genes. Counted in this sample were hundreds of thousands of distinct CDR3 sequences; roughly 14% of them appeared once. The ten largest clones represent roughly an eighth of the sample. The sample comprised blood. The receptors originated from a woman between 45 and 65 years old with Graves' ophthalmopathy.

This clonotype was counted at least ten times. The V and J genes are TRBV3-1 and TRBJ2-1; 9 bases align to TRBD2. The CDR3 totals 18 residues. The germline V gene has CDR1 LGHDT and CDR2 YNNKEL (reference sequence). The trim removed 1 base at V and 2 bases at J, leaving 9 bases unmatched. The CDR3 nucleotides are TGTGCCAGCAGCCAAGGCCCGATGACTAGCGGACCCTACAATGAGCAGTTCTTC. Its protein product is CASSQGPMTSGPYNEQFF.

This clonotype was recorded many times. The genes are TRBV2 and TRBJ2-3; no firm D call. There are 15 residues in the CDR3. Germline V CDR1 and CDR2: SNHLY, FYNNEI. The V end lost 5 bases, the J end lost 1 base, and 13 bases lay between the germline ends. The CDR3 region has the DNA TGTGCCAGCAGTCGTGAGCAATTACGCACAGATACGCAGTATTTT. Amino acids: CASSREQLRTDTQYF.

At least ten counts were recorded for this clonotype. The V call is TRBV12-3 or TRBV12-4, the J call TRBJ2-2; D tentatively fits TRBD1 or TRBD2 (6 bases each). This CDR3 has 18 residues. V lost 0 bases and J 3 bases, leaving 17 bases between the germline ends. The CDR3 coding sequence is TGTGCCAGCAGTTTAGCGCTTAGGTACAGGGAGGACACCGGGGAGCTGTTTTTT. Encoded protein: CASSLALRYREDTGELFF.

V gene TRBV7-3 combines with J gene TRBJ2-1, with 7 nucleotides matching TRBD2. Per germline, CDR1 SGHTA and CDR2 FQGTGA. This CDR3 region has 14 residues. With V trimmed by 4 bases and J by 9 bases, 9 bases remained unmatched. The CDR3 loop is CASSWGLISSEQFF. The CDR3 DNA is TGTGCCAGCAGCTGGGGACTAATTTCGAGTGAGCAGTTCTTC.

The chain links TRBV20-1 to TRBJ2-5; 10 bases agree with TRBD1. J was trimmed by 5 bases and V by 1 base; bases with no gene match: 7. This CDR3 contains 15 residues. CDR1 is DFQATT, CDR2 SNEGSKA, per germline (reference sequence). DNA of the CDR3: TGCAGTGCTAGAGCCGGACAGGGGGGTTCGGAGACCCAGTACTTC. Protein sequence: CSARAGQGGSETQYF.

This clonotype was seen a handful of times. This chain uses TRBV12-3 or TRBV12-4 with TRBJ1-1, with a weak D call TRBD1 (5 bases). Trimming stripped 7 bases from V and 3 bases from J, with 18 bases between. The CDR3 consists of 15 residues. The CDR3, as DNA: TGTGCCAGCACCATCGATAGGCAGGGTGACACTGAAGCTTTCTTT. Translation gives CASTIDRQGDTEAFF.

This clonotype has at least ten counts. The chain joins TRBV2 to TRBJ2-3; D remains unclear. V was trimmed by 0 bases and J by 6 bases, leaving 10 bases between them. The V gene's germline CDR1 is SNHLY and CDR2 FYNNEI. CDR3 length equals 14 residues. The CDR3 loop reads CASSEATRPDTQYF. The CDR3 DNA sequence: TGTGCCAGCAGTGAAGCGACGAGGCCGGATACGCAGTATTTT.

This clonotype came up a few times. The chain is built from TRBV5-6 and TRBJ1-5; D remains ambiguous. V lost 0 bases to trimming and J lost 0 bases, with 10 bases between them. The CDR3 has 16 residues. Germline assignment: CDR1 SGHDT and CDR2 YYEEEE. CDR3 region: CASSLAGGISNQPQHF. The CDR3 region has the DNA TGTGCCAGCAGCTTGGCCGGCGGGATTAGCAATCAGCCCCAGCATTTT.

This clonotype was observed at least ten times. V gene TRBV28 combines with J gene TRBJ1-2, with a weak D call TRBD1 (5 bases). Germline-derived CDR1 and CDR2 are MDHEN and SYDVKM. There are 14 residues in the CDR3. Trimming left V 2 bases short and J 8 bases short, with 15 bases between. The CDR3 region has the DNA TGTGCCAGCAGTTTAATCAGGGTTTCGTCGGGCTACACCTTC. Amino acid sequence: CASSLIRVSSGYTF.

This clonotype was seen many times. The chain employs TRBV3-1 and TRBJ2-7, with TRBD2 matching 10 bases. J lost 2 bases, V lost 4 bases, and 5 bases had no gene match. CDR3 length: 15 residues. CDR1 is LGHDT, CDR2 YNNKEL, per germline (reference sequence). CDR3 loop: CASSREGLATYEQYF. As DNA, the CDR3 is TGTGCCAGCAGCCGGGAGGGACTAGCGACCTACGAGCAGTACTTC.

This clonotype was seen a few times. The chain is built from TRBV19 and TRBJ2-7; TRBD2 matches 9 bases. After removal of 2 bases from V and 2 bases from J, the junction contained 4 bases not matched to a gene. Germline-derived CDR1 and CDR2 are LNHDA and SQIVND (reference sequence). The CDR3 consists of 15 residues. Here the CDR3 reads CASSISLAGPYEQYF. CDR3 coding DNA: TGTGCCAGTAGTATAAGTCTAGCGGGACCCTACGAGCAGTACTTC.

This clonotype showed up many times. CDR3 nucleotide sequence: TGCAGTGCTAGAGATGCACCTAACACCGGGGAGCTGTTTTTT. This codes for CSARDAPNTGELFF. The chain is built from TRBV20-1 and TRBJ2-2, with no clear D. V lost 0 bases to trimming and J lost 2 bases, with 7 bases between them. Germline values: CDR1 DFQATT, CDR2 SNEGSKA (reference sequence). The CDR3 is 14 residues long.

The CDR3 region is CASSFPGQGENQPQHF. In nucleotides, the CDR3 is TGTGCCAGCAGTTTCCCGGGACAGGGGGAAAATCAGCCCCAGCATTTT. This sequence joins TRBV28 and TRBJ1-5; the match to TRBD1 covers 11 bases. In germline, CDR1 is MDHEN, CDR2 SYDVKM. Trimming at V came to 3 bases and at J to 4 bases, leaving 5 bases not matched to a gene. The CDR3 is made up of 16 amino acids.

The J gene is TRBJ2-1, the V gene TRBV7-6; D not certain. The CDR3 has 14 residues. From germline, CDR1 is SGHVS and CDR2 FNYEAQ. V dropped 1 base and J dropped 3 bases, with 7 bases sitting between them. In nucleotides, the CDR3 is TGTGCCAGCAGCTTAGATCCAGGCTACAATGAGCAGTTCTTC. This codes for CASSLDPGYNEQFF.

This clonotype was seen repeatedly, ten times or more. The rearrangement links TRBV30 to TRBJ1-2, with D perhaps TRBD1 (5 bases). Trimming pared 0 bases from V and 4 bases from J, leaving 9 bases between. Germline V gene lookup returns CDR1 GTSNPN and CDR2 SVGIG (reference sequence). This CDR3 has 13 amino acids. Here the CDR3 reads CAWSVRGTYGYTF. CDR3 bases: TGTGCCTGGAGTGTACGAGGGACCTATGGCTACACCTTC.

This clonotype was seen at least ten times. This chain links TRBV7-2 with TRBJ2-1; D gene unclear. Germline lookup yields CDR1 SGHTA and CDR2 FQGNSA. V was clipped by 1 base and J by 5 bases, with 6 bases between them. The CDR3 sequence is 13 residues long. The CDR3 DNA reads as TGTGCCAGCAGCTTAGGTTTACACAATGAGCAGTTCTTC. Translated, it gives CASSLGLHNEQFF.

This clonotype has at least ten counts. The chain employs TRBV6-5 and TRBJ1-5, with D possibly matching TRBD1 (5 bases). CDR1 and CDR2 from the germline V gene are MNHEY and SVGAGI. This CDR3 has 15 amino acids. Trimming shortened V by 0 bases and J by 3 bases, and 9 bases separated the two germline ends. The CDR3 region has the DNA TGTGCCAGCAGTTACTCGCAGGGAGTCAATCAGCCCCAGCATTTT. Protein: CASSYSQGVNQPQHF.

Points on this clonotype: One base away lies a much larger clone, so this may be a sequencing read error. This chain links TRBV28 with TRBJ2-3; D unclear. This CDR3 spans 15 amino acids. Germline assignment: CDR1 MDHEN and CDR2 SYDVKM. CDR3 sequence (DNA): TGTGCCAGCAGTCTCTCCCGACGGAGCACAGATACGCAGTGTTTT. Protein sequence: CASSLSRRSTDTQCF.

This clonotype was picked up many times. This chain links TRBV27 with TRBJ1-2, with a possible D match to TRBD1 (5 bases). Germline lookup yields CDR1 MNHEY and CDR2 SMNVEV (reference sequence). Trimming left V 3 bases short and J 1 base short, with 6 bases between. This CDR3 region has 13 residues. The CDR3 spells CASSLGLNYGYTF. The CDR3 bases are TGTGCCAGCAGTTTGGGGCTTAACTATGGCTACACCTTC.

In this sample, this clonotype turned up a few times. CDR3 amino acids: CASSAGNREQFF. In DNA, the CDR3 is TGTGCCAGCAGCGCCGGTAATCGGGAGCAGTTCTTC. V and J are TRBV7-3 and TRBJ2-1; D gene unclear. The V gene lost 5 bases and the J gene lost 10 bases, with 12 bases spanning the gap. This CDR3 is built from 12 residues. CDR1 is SGHTA and CDR2 is FQGTGA in the germline V gene.

The rearrangement uses TRBV9 and TRBJ2-6, with TRBD2 identical over 14 bases. J was trimmed by 1 base and V by 4 bases; bases with no gene match: 4. This CDR3 spans 18 amino acids. The V gene's germline CDR1 is SGDLS and CDR2 YYNGEE. Here the CDR3 reads CASSQGTSGRSGANVLTF. The DNA for the CDR3 is TGTGCCAGCAGCCAAGGGACTAGCGGGAGATCTGGGGCCAACGTCCTGACTTTC.

This clonotype was observed at least ten times. The chain has TRBV27 and TRBJ2-3; TRBD2 is a possible D gene (6 bases). This CDR3 contains 15 residues. Trimming pared 5 bases from V and 5 bases from J, leaving 17 bases between. Germline V gives CDR1 MNHEY, CDR2 SMNVEV (reference sequence). The CDR3 region has the DNA TGTGCCAGCAGTATTCAGGGCTGGGGGGAAGATACGCAGTATTTT. This translates into CASSIQGWGEDTQYF.

This sequence joins TRBV9 and TRBJ2-1; D is uncertain. This CDR3 region has 15 residues. Germline CDR1 is SGDLS and CDR2 is YYNGEE. The V end was cut by 4 bases, the J end by 0 bases, with 11 bases between. The CDR3 DNA follows: TGTGCCAGCAGCCCCCTGTTGTACTCCTACAATGAGCAGTTCTTC. Translated: CASSPLLYSYNEQFF.